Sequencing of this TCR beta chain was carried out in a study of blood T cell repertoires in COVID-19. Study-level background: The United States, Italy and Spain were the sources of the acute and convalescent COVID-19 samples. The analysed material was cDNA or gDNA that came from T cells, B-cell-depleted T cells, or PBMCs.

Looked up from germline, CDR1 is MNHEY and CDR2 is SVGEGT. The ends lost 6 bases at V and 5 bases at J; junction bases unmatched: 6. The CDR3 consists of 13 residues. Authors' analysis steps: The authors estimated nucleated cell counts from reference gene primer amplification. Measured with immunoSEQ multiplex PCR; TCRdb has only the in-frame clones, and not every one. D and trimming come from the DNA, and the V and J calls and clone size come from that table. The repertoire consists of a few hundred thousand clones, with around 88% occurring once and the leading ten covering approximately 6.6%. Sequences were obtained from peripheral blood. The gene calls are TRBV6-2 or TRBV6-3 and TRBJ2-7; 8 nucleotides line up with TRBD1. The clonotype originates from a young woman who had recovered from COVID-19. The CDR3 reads CASSGQGPHEQYF. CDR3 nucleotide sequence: TGTGCCAGCAGCGGACAGGGTCCCCACGAGCAGTACTTC.